This TCR beta chain emerged from a study of blood T cells in healthy people across ages. Study results and caveats: No one knew whether donors had CMV, which possibly confounded expanded clonotype changes. When set beside aged donors, long-lived donors presented more naive CD4+ cells and higher diversity. It was not possible, with unsorted PBMCs, to conclusively compare naive and antigen-experienced cells.

A second PCR of 7 to 11 cycles used a sample-barcoded 5' primer and a J-beta primer mix. TCRdb processed the 5' RACE reads anew with MiXCR; each CDR3 protein has one entry. This table holds over a million distinct CDR3 sequences, around 42% found once. Per sample, no less than 5.5 micrograms of total RNA were extracted. Remarks on this clonotype: Its matching antigen is unknown.

The sample taken for sequencing was blood. The sequence was collected from a woman aged 18-29 years in good health.

The CDR3 DNA reads TGTGCCTGGAGTGACCTTTTTAACACTGAAGCTTTCTTT. This translates into CAWSDLFNTEAFF. The chain employs TRBV30 and TRBJ1-1; D is unclear. Trimming shortened V by 1 base and J by 2 bases, and 8 bases separated the two germline ends. The CDR3 extends over 13 amino acids. From germline, CDR1 is GTSNPN and CDR2 SVGIG (reference sequence).